This TCR beta chain was sequenced in a study of blood T cells in healthy people across ages. Study results and caveats: Possibly, changes in expanded clonotypes were confounded because donor CMV status was unknown. Greater diversity and more naive CD4+ cells were seen in long-lived donors than in aged donors.

A minimum of 7 million PBMCs was isolated per sample. For the second PCR, which ran for about 6 to 11 cycles, a sample-barcoded 5' primer and a J-beta primer mix were used. Each CDR3 protein is one row after TCRdb ran MiXCR on the 5' RACE reads. Among 750,000 to 850,000 distinct CDR3 sequences listed, just under 25% were seen once. The CDR3 covers 13 residues. Trimming removed 3 bases from V and 8 bases from J, with 12 bases in between. Germline V gene lookup returns CDR1 SGDLS and CDR2 YYNGEE. Only a few counts were recorded for this clonotype. Antigen: not known. This sample was shared with a second study, whose subject was T cells of mothers and their children. That report notes: Both sample barcodes and 2-4 random nucleotides came from the M1S primer of the second PCR.

The rearrangement links TRBV9 to TRBJ2-1, with D perhaps assigned TRBD1 or TRBD2 (5 bases each). The sample taken for sequencing was blood. This TCR came from a boy aged 5-17 years in good health. The CDR3 is CASSAEGYHEQFF. The CDR3 DNA reads TGTGCCAGCAGCGCCGAGGGGTATCATGAGCAGTTCTTC.